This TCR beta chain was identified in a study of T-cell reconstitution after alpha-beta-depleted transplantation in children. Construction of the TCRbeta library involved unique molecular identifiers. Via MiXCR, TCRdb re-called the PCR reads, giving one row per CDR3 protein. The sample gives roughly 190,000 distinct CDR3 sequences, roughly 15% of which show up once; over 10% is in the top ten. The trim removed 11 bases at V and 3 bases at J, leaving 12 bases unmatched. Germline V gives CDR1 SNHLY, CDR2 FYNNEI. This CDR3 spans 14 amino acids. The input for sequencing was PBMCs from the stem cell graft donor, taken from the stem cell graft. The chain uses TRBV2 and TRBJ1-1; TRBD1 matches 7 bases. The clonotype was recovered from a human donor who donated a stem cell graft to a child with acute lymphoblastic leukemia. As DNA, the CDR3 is TGTGCCGGTAAACAGAACAGGGGCGACACTGAAGCTTTCTTT. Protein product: CAGKQNRGDTEAFF.